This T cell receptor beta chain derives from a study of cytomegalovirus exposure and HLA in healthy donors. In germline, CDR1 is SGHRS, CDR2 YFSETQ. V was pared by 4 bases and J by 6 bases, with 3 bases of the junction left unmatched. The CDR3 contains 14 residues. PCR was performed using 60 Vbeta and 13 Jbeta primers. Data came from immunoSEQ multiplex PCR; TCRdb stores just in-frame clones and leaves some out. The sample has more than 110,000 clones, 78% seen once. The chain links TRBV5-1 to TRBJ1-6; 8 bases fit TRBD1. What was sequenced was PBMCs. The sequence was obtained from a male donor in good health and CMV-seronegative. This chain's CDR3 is CASSAGQVNSPLHF. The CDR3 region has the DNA TGCGCCAGCAGCGCGGGACAGGTTAATTCACCCCTCCACTTT.